One T cell receptor beta chain is described in this entry. Its antigen has not been determined. The sample holds no much larger clone one base away, and base qualities are not on file. This entry belongs to a study of cytomegalovirus exposure and HLA in healthy donors (dated 2017 in TCRdb). Study-wide context: According to a later analysis, the 120 or so validation repertoires were produced on the same platform as the roughly 600 repertoires of the first cohort. The aim of the study was to test whether cataloging public T cell receptors could identify signatures of past pathogen exposure. A separate validation cohort of 90 to 150 different subjects was used in addition to the 666-subject first cohort. To predict cytomegalovirus infection status, the study combined high-throughput TCR immunosequencing, statistical association of individual TCRs with disease status, and machine learning. Here is what the overall study found, with its caveats: In vitro tests confirmed that a few of the cytomegalovirus-associated TCR beta chains recognize cytomegalovirus antigens. The authors suggested that the approach could potentially be generalized to other disease states and immunological phenotypes. In both the original and validation cohorts, the classifier was reported to diagnose cytomegalovirus status with high specificity and sensitivity. A later analysis lacked HLA typing for the validation cohort, so it scored co-occurrence in that cohort across all 130 or so repertoires. In a later analysis, TCRs clustered in the first cohort were found to also tend to co-occur in the 120 or so validation repertoires, with 90% to 95% of cluster scores above 0. The study listed 150 to 200 TCR beta chains as associated with cytomegalovirus. Across donors, most TCR sequences were observed very rarely, whereas some public TCRs were present in many individuals.

The germline V gene encodes CDR1 LGHNA and CDR2 YSLEER. V loses 0 bases of germline sequence and J loses 7 bases, and the interval between the two ends is 13 bases. The CDR3 starts with the cysteine, ends with the phenylalanine, and has 15 residues. The sequence is cut down to CDR3 DNA, 45 bases in frame from base 1. The library was generated by the immunoSEQ multiplex PCR assay. Per the original workflow: A statistical classification framework was developed to diagnose cytomegalovirus status using the catalog of TCR beta chain sequences. In TCRdb, the immuneACCESS table is reduced to in-frame sequences with V and J assigned. These tables do not hold every clone; where another copy was compared, an unresolved V gene accounts for under half, and the others remain unexplained. That table furnishes V, J and clone size, whereas the DNA furnished D and trimming. Here the sample has roughly 330,000 clones; around 90% occur a single time. In total, the top ten clones hold about 1.2% of the sample.

Donors formed part of the validation cohort, which comprised some 120 subjects and was distinct from the first cohort of 690 or so subjects. This receptor chain uses TRBV4-3 and TRBJ2-1, with an unclear D gene assignment. This TCR was recovered from a woman in her twenties or thirties in good health and CMV-seropositive. Sequenced input: PBMCs. The CDR3 in this case is CASSQDIVGRNEQFF. The base sequence is TGCGCCAGCAGCCAAGATATTGTGGGTCGGAATGAGCAGTTCTTC.